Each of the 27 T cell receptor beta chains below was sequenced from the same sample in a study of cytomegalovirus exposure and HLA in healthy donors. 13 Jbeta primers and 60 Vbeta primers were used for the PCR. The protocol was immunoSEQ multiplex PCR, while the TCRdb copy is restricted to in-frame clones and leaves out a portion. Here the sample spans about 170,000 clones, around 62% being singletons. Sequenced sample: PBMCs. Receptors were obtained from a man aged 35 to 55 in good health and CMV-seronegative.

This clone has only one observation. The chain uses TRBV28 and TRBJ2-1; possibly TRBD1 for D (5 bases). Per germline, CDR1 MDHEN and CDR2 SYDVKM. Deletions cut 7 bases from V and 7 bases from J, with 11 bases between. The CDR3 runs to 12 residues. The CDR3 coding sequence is TGTGCCAGCATGCCAGGGAAAAATGAGCAGTTCTTC. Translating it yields CASMPGKNEQFF.

The CDR3 region is CASSLDGTGSGNTIYF. The DNA of the CDR3 is TGCGCCAGCAGCTTGGATGGCACAGGCTCTGGAAACACCATATATTTT. V is TRBV5-1 and J is TRBJ1-3; a possible D gene is TRBD1 (5 bases). Between the trimmed V and J ends, which lost 0 bases and 0 bases, there was a span of 10 bases. This CDR3 is built from 16 residues. The germline gives CDR1 SGHRS, CDR2 YFSETQ.

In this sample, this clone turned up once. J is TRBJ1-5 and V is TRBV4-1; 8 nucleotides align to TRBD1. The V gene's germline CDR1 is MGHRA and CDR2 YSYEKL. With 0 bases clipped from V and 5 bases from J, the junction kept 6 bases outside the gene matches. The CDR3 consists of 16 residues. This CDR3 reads CASSQEVGQEYQPQHF. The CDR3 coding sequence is TGCGCCAGCAGCCAAGAGGTGGGACAGGAGTATCAGCCCCAGCATTTT.

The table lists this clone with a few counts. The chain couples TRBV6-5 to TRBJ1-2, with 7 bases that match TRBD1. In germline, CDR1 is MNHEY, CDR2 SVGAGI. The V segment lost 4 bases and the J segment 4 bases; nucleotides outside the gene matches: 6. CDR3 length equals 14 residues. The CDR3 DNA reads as TGTGCCAGCAGTTTAGGGGGCTTCCCCTATGGCTACACCTTC. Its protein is CASSLGGFPYGYTF.

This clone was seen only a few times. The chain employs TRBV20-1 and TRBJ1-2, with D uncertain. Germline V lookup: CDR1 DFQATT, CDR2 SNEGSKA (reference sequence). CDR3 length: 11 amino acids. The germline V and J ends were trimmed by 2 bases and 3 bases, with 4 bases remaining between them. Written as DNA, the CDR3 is TGCAGTGCTAGAACTGACTATGGCTACACCTTC. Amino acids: CSARTDYGYTF.

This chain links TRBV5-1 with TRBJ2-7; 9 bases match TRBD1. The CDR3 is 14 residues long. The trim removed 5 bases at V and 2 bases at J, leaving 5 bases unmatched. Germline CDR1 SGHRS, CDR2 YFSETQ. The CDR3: CASRGQGPTYEQYF. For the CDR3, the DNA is TGCGCCAGCAGGGGACAGGGTCCGACCTACGAGCAGTACTTC.

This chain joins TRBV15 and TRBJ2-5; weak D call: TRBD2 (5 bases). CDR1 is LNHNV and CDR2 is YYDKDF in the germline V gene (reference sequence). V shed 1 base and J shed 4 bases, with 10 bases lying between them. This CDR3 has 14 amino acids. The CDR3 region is CATSRAGSPETQYF. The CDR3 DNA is TGTGCCACCAGCAGAGCGGGGAGTCCAGAGACCCAGTACTTC.

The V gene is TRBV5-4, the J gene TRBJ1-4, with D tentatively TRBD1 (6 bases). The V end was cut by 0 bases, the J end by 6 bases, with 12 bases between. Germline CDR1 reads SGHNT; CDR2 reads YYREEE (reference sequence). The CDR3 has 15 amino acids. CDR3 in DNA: TGTGCCAGCAGCTTGGCCGGGTCAGGGGATGAAAAACTGTTTTTT. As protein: CASSLAGSGDEKLFF.

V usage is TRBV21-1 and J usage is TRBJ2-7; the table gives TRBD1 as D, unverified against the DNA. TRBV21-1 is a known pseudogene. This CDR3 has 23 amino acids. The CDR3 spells CASSKALWRSDVPGHYMTYEQYF. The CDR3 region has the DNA TGTGCCAGCAGCAAAGCGCTTTGGAGGAGTGATGTCCCGGGACACTATATGACCTACGAGCAGTACTTC.

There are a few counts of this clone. The CDR3 protein is CASADSAGYEQYF. The CDR3 coding sequence is TGCGCCAGCGCGGATTCCGCGGGCTACGAGCAGTACTTC. The chain combines TRBV4-1 with TRBJ2-7; weak D call: TRBD2 (5 bases). Germline V gives CDR1 MGHRA, CDR2 YSYEKL. CDR3 length equals 13 residues. With 8 bases removed from V and 3 bases from J, the gap between germline ends came to 14 bases.

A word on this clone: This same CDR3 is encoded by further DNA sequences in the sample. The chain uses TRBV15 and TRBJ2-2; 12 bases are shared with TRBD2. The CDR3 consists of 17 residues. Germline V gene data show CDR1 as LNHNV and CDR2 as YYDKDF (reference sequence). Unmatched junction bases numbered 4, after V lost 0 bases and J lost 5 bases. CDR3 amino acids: CATSRDLGTSGTGELFF. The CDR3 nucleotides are TGTGCCACCAGCAGAGACTTAGGGACTAGCGGGACCGGGGAGCTGTTTTTT. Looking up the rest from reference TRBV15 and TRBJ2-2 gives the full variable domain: DAMVIQNPRYQVTQFGKPVTLSCSQTLNHNVMYWYQQKSSQAPKLLFHYYDKDFNNEADTPDNFQSRRPNTSFCFLDIRSPGLGDTAMYLCATSRDLGTSGTGELFFGEGSRLTVL.

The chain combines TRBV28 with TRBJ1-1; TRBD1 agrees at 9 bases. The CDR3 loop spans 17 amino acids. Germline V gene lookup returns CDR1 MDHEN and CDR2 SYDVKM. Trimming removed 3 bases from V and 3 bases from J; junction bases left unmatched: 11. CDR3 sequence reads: CASSFWPSRQGDTEAFF. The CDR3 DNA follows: TGTGCCAGCAGTTTTTGGCCCTCGAGACAGGGGGACACTGAAGCTTTCTTT. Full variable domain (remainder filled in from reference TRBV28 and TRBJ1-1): DVKVTQSSRYLVKRTGEKVFLECVQDMDHENMFWYRQDPGLGLRLIYFSYDVKMKEKGDIPEGYSVSREKKERFSLILESASTNQTSMYLCASSFWPSRQGDTEAFFGQGTRLTVV.

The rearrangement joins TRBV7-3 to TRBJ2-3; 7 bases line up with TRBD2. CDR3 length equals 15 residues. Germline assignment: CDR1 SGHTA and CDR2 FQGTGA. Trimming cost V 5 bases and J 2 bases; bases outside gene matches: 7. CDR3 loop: CASSDPAGPTDTQYF. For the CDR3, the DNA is TGTGCCAGCAGCGACCCAGCGGGGCCCACAGATACGCAGTATTTT.

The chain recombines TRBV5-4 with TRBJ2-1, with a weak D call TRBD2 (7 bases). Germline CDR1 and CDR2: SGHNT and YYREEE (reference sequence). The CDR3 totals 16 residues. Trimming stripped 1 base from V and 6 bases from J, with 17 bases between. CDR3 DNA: TGTGCCAGCAGCTTGTCCGGCGGGAGAGGGGGCAATGAGCAGTTCTTC. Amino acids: CASSLSGGRGGNEQFF.

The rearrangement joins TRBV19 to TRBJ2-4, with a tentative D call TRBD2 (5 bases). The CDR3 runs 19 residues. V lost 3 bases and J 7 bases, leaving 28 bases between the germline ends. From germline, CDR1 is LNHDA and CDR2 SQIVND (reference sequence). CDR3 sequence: CASSIRLGAVLSPKNIQYF. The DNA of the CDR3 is TGTGCCAGTAGTATTCGATTAGGAGCGGTCCTCTCGCCAAAGAACATTCAGTACTTC. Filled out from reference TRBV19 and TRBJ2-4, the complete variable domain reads DGGITQSPKYLFRKEGQNVTLSCEQNLNHDAMYWYRQDPGQGLRLIYYSQIVNDFQKGDIAEGYSVSREKKESFPLTVTSAQKNPTAFYLCASSIRLGAVLSPKNIQYFGAGTRLSVL.

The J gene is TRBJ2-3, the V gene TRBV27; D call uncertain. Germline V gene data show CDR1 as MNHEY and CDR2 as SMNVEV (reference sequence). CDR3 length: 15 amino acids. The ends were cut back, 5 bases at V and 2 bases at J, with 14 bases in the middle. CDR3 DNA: TGTGCCAGCAGTCTCCCGGGTGCTCACACAGATACGCAGTATTTT. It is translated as CASSLPGAHTDTQYF.

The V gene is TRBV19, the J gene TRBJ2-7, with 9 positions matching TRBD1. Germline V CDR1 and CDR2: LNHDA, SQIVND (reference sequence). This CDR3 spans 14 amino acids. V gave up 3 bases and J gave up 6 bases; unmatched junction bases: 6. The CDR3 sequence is CASSIFGQGSEQYF. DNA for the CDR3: TGTGCCAGTAGTATCTTCGGACAGGGGTCCGAGCAGTACTTC.

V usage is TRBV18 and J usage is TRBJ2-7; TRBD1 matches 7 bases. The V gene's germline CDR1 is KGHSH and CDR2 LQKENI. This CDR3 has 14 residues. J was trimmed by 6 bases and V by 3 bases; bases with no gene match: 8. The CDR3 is CASSPRQGSGEQYF. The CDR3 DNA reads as TGTGCCAGCTCACCCAGACAGGGATCAGGCGAGCAGTACTTC.

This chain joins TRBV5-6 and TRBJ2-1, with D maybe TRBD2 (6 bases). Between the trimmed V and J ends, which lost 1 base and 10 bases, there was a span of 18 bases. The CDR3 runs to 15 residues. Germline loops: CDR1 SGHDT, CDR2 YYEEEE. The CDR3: CASSLRVMGGEEQFF. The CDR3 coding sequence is TGTGCCAGCAGCTTGAGGGTAATGGGAGGAGAAGAGCAGTTCTTC.

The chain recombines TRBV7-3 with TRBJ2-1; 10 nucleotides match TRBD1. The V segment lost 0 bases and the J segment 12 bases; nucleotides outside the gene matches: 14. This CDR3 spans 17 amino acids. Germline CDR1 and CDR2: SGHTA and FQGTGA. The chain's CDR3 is CASSLTAPGQGLGGQFF. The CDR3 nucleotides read TGTGCCAGCAGCTTAACTGCCCCGGGACAGGGGTTGGGGGGGCAGTTCTTC. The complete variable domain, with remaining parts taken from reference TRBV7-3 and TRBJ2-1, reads GAGVSQTPSNKVTEKGKYVELRCDPISGHTALYWYRQSLGQGPEFLIYFQGTGAADDSGLPNDRFFAVRPEGSVSTLKIQRTERGDSAVYLCASSLTAPGQGLGGQFFGPGTRLTVL.

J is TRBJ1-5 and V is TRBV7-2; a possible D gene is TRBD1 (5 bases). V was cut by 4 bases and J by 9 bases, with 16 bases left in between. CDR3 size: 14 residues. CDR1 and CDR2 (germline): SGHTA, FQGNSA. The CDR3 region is CASSSGQREGPQHF. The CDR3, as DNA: TGTGCCAGCAGCTCTGGACAACGGGAGGGGCCCCAGCATTTT. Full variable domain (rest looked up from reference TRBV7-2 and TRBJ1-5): GAGVSQSPSNKVTEKGKDVELRCDPISGHTALYWYRQSLGQGLEFLIYFQGNSAPDKSGLPSDRFSAERTGGSVSTLTIQRTQQEDSAVYLCASSSGQREGPQHFGDGTRLSIL.

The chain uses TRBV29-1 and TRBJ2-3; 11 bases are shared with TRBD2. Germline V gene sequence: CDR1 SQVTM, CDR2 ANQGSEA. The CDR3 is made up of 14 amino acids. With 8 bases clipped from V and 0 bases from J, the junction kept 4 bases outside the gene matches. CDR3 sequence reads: CSQLAGGSTDTQYF. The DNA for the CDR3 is TGCAGCCAGCTAGCGGGGGGTAGCACAGATACGCAGTATTTT.

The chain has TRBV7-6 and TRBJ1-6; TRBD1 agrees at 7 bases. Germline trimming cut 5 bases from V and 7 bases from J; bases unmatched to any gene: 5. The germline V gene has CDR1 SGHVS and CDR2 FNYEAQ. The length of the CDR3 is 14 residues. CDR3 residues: CASSPGTVNSPLHF. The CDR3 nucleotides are TGTGCCAGCAGCCCCGGGACAGTGAATTCACCCCTCCACTTT. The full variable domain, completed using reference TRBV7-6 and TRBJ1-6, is GAGVSQSPRYKVTKRGQDVALRCDPISGHVSLYWYRQALGQGPEFLTYFNYEAQQDKSGLPNDRFSAERPEGSISTLTIQRTEQRDSAMYRCASSPGTVNSPLHFGNGTRLTVT.

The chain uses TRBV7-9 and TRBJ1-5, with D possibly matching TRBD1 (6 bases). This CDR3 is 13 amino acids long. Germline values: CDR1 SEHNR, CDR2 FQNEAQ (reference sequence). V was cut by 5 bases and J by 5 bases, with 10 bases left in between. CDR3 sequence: CASSRTADQPQHF. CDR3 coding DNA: TGTGCCAGCAGCCGGACAGCCGATCAGCCCCAGCATTTT.

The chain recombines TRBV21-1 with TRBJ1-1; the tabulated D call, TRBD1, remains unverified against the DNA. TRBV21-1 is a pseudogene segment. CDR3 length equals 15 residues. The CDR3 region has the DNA TGTGCCAGCAGCAAACGAACAGTTGAGAACACTGAAGCTTTCTTT. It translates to CASSKRTVENTEAFF.

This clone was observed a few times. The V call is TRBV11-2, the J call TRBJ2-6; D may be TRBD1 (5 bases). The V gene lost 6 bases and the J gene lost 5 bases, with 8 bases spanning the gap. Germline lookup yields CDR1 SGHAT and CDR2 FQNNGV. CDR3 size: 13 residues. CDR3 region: CASSPGWANVLTF. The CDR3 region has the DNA TGTGCCAGCAGTCCAGGGTGGGCCAACGTCCTGACTTTC.

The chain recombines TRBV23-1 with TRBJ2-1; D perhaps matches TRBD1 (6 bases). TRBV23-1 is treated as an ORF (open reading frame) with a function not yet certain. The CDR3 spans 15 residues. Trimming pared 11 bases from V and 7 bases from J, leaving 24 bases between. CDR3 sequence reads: CAPRRGTHTGNEQFF. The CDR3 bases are TGCGCCCCCCGGCGCGGCACCCATACAGGGAATGAGCAGTTCTTC.